This passage covers 16 T cell receptor beta chains from one sample sequenced in a study of blood T cell repertoires in COVID-19. Profiled with immunoSEQ multiplex PCR; TCRdb holds only in-frame clones, not every one. Altogether about 240,000 clones are present, about 82% being singletons, with the ten largest covering over 9%. The material sequenced was peripheral blood. These receptors all stem from a man aged 80 or over with acute or convalescent COVID-19.

V gene TRBV20-1 combines with J gene TRBJ1-4; D is perhaps TRBD1 (5 bases). CDR1 is DFQATT, CDR2 SNEGSKA, per germline (reference sequence). The CDR3 covers 11 residues. Trimming took off 8 bases at V and 4 bases at J, with 8 bases between the two ends. CDR3 protein: CSTGFNEKLFF. In nucleotides, the CDR3 is TGCAGTACAGGATTTAATGAAAAACTGTTTTTT.

The CDR3 loop reads CASIGQGHGELFF. CDR3 nucleotide sequence: TGTGCCAGCATAGGGCAGGGGCACGGGGAGCTGTTTTTT. The rearrangement uses TRBV6-6 and TRBJ2-2; D possibly corresponds to TRBD1 (6 bases). V lost 7 bases and J 7 bases, leaving 13 bases between the germline ends. In germline, CDR1 is MNHNY, CDR2 SVGAGI (reference sequence). This CDR3 has 13 amino acids.

The J gene is TRBJ2-3, the V gene TRBV5-1, with TRBD1 as a possible D gene (5 bases). V lost 0 bases and J lost 4, with 9 bases in between. This CDR3 has 14 amino acids. Germline CDR1 SGHRS, CDR2 YFSETQ. CDR3 sequence: CASSLAQGPDTQYF. The CDR3 bases are TGCGCCAGCAGCTTGGCGCAGGGTCCAGATACGCAGTATTTT. The variable domain in full, completed from reference TRBV5-1 and TRBJ2-3, reads KAGVTQTPRYLIKTRGQQVTLSCSPISGHRSVSWYQQTPGQGLQFLFEYFSETQRNKGNFPGRFSGRQFSNSRSEMNVSTLELGDSALYLCASSLAQGPDTQYFGPGTRLTVL.

This chain joins TRBV11-2 and TRBJ1-3; 9 nucleotides align to TRBD1. This CDR3 region has 16 residues. Germline-derived CDR1 and CDR2 are SGHAT and FQNNGV. Germline trimming cut 5 bases from V and 5 bases from J; bases unmatched to any gene: 10. The CDR3 DNA reads TGTGCCAGCAGCCGACCTGATGGACAGGGGCGAAACACCATATATTTT. Protein product: CASSRPDGQGRNTIYF.

This clone was seen just once. This chain uses TRBV6-4 with TRBJ1-6, with D possibly matching TRBD1 (5 bases). The CDR3 loop spans 13 amino acids. The ends were cut back, 5 bases at V and 5 bases at J, with 7 bases in the middle. Looked up from germline, CDR1 is MRHNA and CDR2 is SNTAGT. The CDR3 protein is CASSLGDNSPLHF. CDR3 sequence (DNA): TGTGCCAGCAGTCTAGGGGATAATTCACCCCTCCACTTT.

V is TRBV5-8 and J is TRBJ1-1; the D is unclear. The CDR3 is made up of 11 amino acids. Germline V gene lookup returns CDR1 SGHTS and CDR2 YDEGEE. Trimming stripped 3 bases from V and 7 bases from J, with 7 bases between. CDR3 in amino acids: CASSYRGEAFF. The DNA of the CDR3 is TGTGCCAGCAGCTACCGAGGTGAAGCTTTCTTT.

A few counts support this clone. This rearrangement joins TRBV19 to TRBJ1-2; tentatively, D is TRBD1 (6 bases). CDR3 length equals 14 residues. V dropped 7 bases and J dropped 2 bases, with 14 bases sitting between them. Germline V lookup: CDR1 LNHDA, CDR2 SQIVND (reference sequence). CDR3 nucleotides: TGTGCCAGTAACCTAGGACAGCGGAACTATGGCTACACCTTC. Its protein is CASNLGQRNYGYTF.

The chain links TRBV7-9 to TRBJ1-2, with TRBD1 matching over 7 bases. The CDR3 has 16 residues. CDR1 and CDR2 (germline): SEHNR, FQNEAQ (reference sequence). V dropped 6 bases and J dropped 4; count of bases not matched to a gene: 14. CDR3 loop: CASSSAGQAGTYGYTF. The DNA of the CDR3 is TGTGCCAGCAGTTCCGCCGGACAGGCCGGCACCTATGGCTACACCTTC.

V is TRBV9 and J is TRBJ2-1; D unresolved. Trimming left V 2 bases short and J 3 bases short, with 3 bases between. Germline CDR1 SGDLS, CDR2 YYNGEE. The CDR3 has 12 residues. As DNA, the CDR3 is TGTGCCAGCAGCGTCAACTACAATGAGCAGTTCTTC. Its translation: CASSVNYNEQFF.

The chain couples TRBV10-2 to TRBJ1-2, with D perhaps matching TRBD1 (5 bases). Germline CDR1 reads WSHSY; CDR2 reads SAAADI. This CDR3 region has 15 residues. V was trimmed by 7 bases and J by 1 base, leaving 16 bases between them. The CDR3 sequence is CASNGGRVNNYGYTF. CDR3 bases: TGCGCCAGCAACGGGGGTAGGGTGAATAACTATGGCTACACCTTC.

This sequence joins TRBV28 and TRBJ2-2, with 7 bases matching TRBD1. Trimming cost V 6 bases and J 6 bases; bases outside gene matches: 7. Germline loops: CDR1 MDHEN, CDR2 SYDVKM. CDR3 length: 14 residues. DNA of the CDR3: TGTGCCAGCAGGGCATTGCAGGGGGCCGGGGAGCTGTTTTTT. It specifies CASRALQGAGELFF.

The rearrangement links TRBV7-2 to TRBJ1-6; the D is unclear. V was pared by 0 bases and J by 5 bases, with 5 bases between. Germline CDR1 is SGHTA and CDR2 is FQGNSA. CDR3 size: 14 residues. The CDR3 DNA reads as TGTGCCAGCAGCTTAGCACGGGATAATTCACCCCTCCACTTT. It is translated as CASSLARDNSPLHF.

The V gene is TRBV6-5, the J gene TRBJ2-7; 7 bases agree with TRBD1. The CDR3 extends over 15 amino acids. Germline assignment: CDR1 MNHEY and CDR2 SVGAGI. Trimming cost V 5 bases and J 2 bases; bases outside gene matches: 9. The DNA for the CDR3 is TGTGCCAGCAGTCTACTCGGGACAGATACCTACGAGCAGTACTTC. Translation: CASSLLGTDTYEQYF.

The V and J genes are TRBV6-5 and TRBJ2-3, with D perhaps TRBD2 (6 bases). Trimming took off 11 bases at V and 5 bases at J, with 20 bases between the two ends. The CDR3 covers 14 residues. Germline V CDR1 and CDR2: MNHEY, SVGAGI. CDR3 loop: CALSSGGAGDTQYF. The CDR3 DNA sequence: TGTGCCCTTTCATCCGGAGGGGCGGGAGATACGCAGTATTTT.

The chain has TRBV6-5 and TRBJ1-2, with D hard to call. The ends were cut back, 6 bases at V and 4 bases at J, with 6 bases in the middle. The CDR3 spans 11 residues. The V gene's germline CDR1 is MNHEY and CDR2 SVGAGI. In DNA form, the CDR3 reads TGTGCCAGCAGGGACTTCTATGGCTACACCTTC. Its protein product is CASRDFYGYTF.

The chain employs TRBV4-2 and TRBJ2-2; D not certain. V lost 4 bases and J 2 bases, leaving 14 bases between the germline ends. Looked up from germline, CDR1 is LGHNA and CDR2 is YNFKEQ. This CDR3 spans 16 amino acids. CDR3 region: CASSLTQQPNTGELFF. CDR3 bases: TGTGCCAGCAGCCTAACCCAACAACCCAACACCGGGGAGCTGTTTTTT.